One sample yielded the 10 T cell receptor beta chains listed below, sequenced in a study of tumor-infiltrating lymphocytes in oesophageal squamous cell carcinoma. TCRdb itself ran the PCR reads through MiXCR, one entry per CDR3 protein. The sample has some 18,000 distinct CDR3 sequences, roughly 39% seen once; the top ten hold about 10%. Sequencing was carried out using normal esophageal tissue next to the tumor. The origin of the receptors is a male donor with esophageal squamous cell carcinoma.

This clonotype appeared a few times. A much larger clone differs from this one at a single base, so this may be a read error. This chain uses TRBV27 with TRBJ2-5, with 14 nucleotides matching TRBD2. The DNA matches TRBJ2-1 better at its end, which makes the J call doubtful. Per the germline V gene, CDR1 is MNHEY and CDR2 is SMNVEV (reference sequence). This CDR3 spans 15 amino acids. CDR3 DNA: TGTGCCAGCATGACTAGCGGGAGGGTCTCCTACGAGCAGTTCTTC. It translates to CASMTSGRVSYEQFF.

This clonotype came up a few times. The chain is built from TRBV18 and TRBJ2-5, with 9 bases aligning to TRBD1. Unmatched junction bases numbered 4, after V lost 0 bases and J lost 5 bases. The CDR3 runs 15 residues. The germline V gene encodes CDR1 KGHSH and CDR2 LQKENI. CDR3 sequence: CASSPPLQGAETQYF. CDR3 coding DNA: TGTGCCAGCTCACCACCTTTACAGGGGGCGGAGACCCAGTACTTC.

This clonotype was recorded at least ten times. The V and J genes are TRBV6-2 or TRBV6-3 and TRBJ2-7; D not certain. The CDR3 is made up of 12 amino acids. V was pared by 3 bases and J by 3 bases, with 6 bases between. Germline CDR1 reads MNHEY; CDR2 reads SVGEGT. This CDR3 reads CASSYQFYEQYF. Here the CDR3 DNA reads TGTGCCAGCAGTTATCAGTTCTACGAGCAGTACTTC.

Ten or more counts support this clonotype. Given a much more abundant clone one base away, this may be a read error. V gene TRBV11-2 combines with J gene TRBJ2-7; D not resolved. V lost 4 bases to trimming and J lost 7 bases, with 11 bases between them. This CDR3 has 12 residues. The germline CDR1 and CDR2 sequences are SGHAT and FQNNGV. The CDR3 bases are TGTGCCAGCAGCTCCTCTCGCAATGAGCAGTACTTC. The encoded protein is CASSSSRNEQYF.

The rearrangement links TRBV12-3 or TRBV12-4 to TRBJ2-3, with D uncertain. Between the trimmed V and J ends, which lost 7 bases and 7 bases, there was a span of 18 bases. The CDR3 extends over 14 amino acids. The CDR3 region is CASTLGSRGYTQYF. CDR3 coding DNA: TGTGCCAGCACCCTGGGGTCCCGCGGATATACGCAGTATTTT.

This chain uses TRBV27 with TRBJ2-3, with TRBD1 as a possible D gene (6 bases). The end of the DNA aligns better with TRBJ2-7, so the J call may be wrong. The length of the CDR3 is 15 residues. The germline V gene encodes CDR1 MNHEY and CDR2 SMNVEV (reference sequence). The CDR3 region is CASKREGGFPYEQYF. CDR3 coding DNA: TGTGCCAGCAAACGAGAAGGGGGATTTCCCTACGAGCAGTACTTC.

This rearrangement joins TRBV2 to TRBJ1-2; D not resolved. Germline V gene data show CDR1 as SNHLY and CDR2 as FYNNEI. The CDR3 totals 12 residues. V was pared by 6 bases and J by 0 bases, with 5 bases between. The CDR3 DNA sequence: TGTGCCAGCAGCGTTTCTAACTATGGCTACACCTTC. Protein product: CASSVSNYGYTF.

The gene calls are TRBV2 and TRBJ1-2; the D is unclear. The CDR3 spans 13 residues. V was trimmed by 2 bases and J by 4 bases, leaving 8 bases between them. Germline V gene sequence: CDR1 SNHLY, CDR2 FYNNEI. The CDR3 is CASSERKIYGYTF. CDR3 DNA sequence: TGTGCCAGCAGTGAAAGAAAGATCTATGGCTACACCTTC.

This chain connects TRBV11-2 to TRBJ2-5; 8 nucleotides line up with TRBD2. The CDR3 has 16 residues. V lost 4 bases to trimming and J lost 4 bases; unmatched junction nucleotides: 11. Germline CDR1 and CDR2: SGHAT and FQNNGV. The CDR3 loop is CASSSDWSGGPETQYF. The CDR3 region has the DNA TGTGCCAGCAGCTCCGATTGGAGCGGGGGTCCAGAGACCCAGTACTTC.

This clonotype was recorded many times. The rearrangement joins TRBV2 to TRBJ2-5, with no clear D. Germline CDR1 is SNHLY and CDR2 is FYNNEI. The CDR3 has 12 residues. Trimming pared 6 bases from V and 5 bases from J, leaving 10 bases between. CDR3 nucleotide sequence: TGTGCCAGCAGGCAGTCTGGCGAGACCCAGTACTTC. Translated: CASRQSGETQYF.